This T cell receptor (beta chain) was found in a study of blood T cell repertoires in COVID-19. Here immunoSEQ multiplex PCR was the method, and the copy in TCRdb shows in-frame clones only, minus some. This sample has roughly 130,000 clones, with about 80% found just once. The CDR3 totals 15 residues. Germline loops: CDR1 GTSNPN, CDR2 SVGIG (reference sequence). The J segment lost 4 bases and the V segment lost 3 bases, leaving 8 bases of the junction unmatched. This receptor was obtained from a woman in her 50s with acute or convalescent COVID-19. The material sequenced was peripheral blood. The chain employs TRBV30 and TRBJ1-3; TRBD1 matches at 8 bases. The CDR3 here is CAWRWQGAKGNTIYF. The DNA for the CDR3 is TGTGCCTGGAGATGGCAGGGGGCGAAAGGAAACACCATATATTTT.